The rows below give T cell receptor beta chains drawn from one sample of a study of molecular identifiers for immune sequencing clone quantification. MiXCR was run by TCRdb on the PCR reads, yielding one entry per CDR3 protein. This table holds tens of thousands of distinct CDR3 sequences, roughly 21% found once. Material: naive CD8+ T cells from blood, with Jurkat cell RNA spiked in. Every receptor here comes from a human donor in good health. Some libraries in this study had Jurkat cell RNA spiked in. Each CDR3 is given without its conserved first and last residue. The size field is filled for only some rows; it gives once, few, many or a size class.

abundance	v_gene	j_gene	CDR3aa
few	TRBV7-9	TRBJ2-7	ASSRDRERYEQY
many	TRBV5-4	TRBJ2-3	ASSSPFRDPLPDTQY
many	TRBV9	TRBJ1-1	ASSPPRGAKGNTEAF
NA	TRBV27	TRBJ2-1	ASSPPGYNEQF
many	TRBV7-9	TRBJ2-5	ASSSNAVPGETQY
many	TRBV11-2	TRBJ2-7	ASSLGGAFGEQY
NA	TRBV6-2/TRBV6-3	TRBJ1-2	ASSYGTIINYGYT
many	TRBV9	TRBJ1-1	ASSPGSFGNTEAF
once	TRBV3-1	TRBJ2-7	ASSQEGSSYEQY
NA	TRBV6-1	TRBJ2-2	ASSDFQGGTGELF
many	TRBV7-9	TRBJ1-1	ASSPIGTEAF
few	TRBV6-5	TRBJ2-7	ASSYSRGLGAEQH
few	TRBV19	TRBJ2-6	ASSIGRSGANVLT
many	TRBV3-1	TRBJ2-3	ASSQESTDTQY
NA	TRBV4-1	TRBJ2-6	PSSQGDRGYSGANVLT
many	TRBV6-2/TRBV6-3	TRBJ1-5	ASSTINSNQPQH
many	TRBV7-9	TRBJ1-1	ASSKLTEYTEAF
many	TRBV6-5	TRBJ2-7	ASSYSKAAASYEQY
many	TRBV11-2	TRBJ2-7	ASSLTATYEQY
NA	TRBV13	TRBJ2-1	ASSLEVNEQF
few	TRBV7-9	TRBJ2-1	AGSPIAGVAYNEQF
many	TRBV10-2	TRBJ2-3	ASCGYTDTQY
NA	TRBV19	TRBJ2-1	ASSLTSGAYYEQF
many	TRBV7-2	TRBJ2-7	ASSPGTGFEQY
NA	TRBV27	TRBJ1-5	ASSRDGNQPQH